These 28 T cell receptor beta chains came from one sample sequenced in a study of blood T cell repertoires in COVID-19. Measured with immunoSEQ multiplex PCR; TCRdb has only the in-frame clones, and not every one. This sample has approximately 200,000 clones; roughly 90% occur once, and the top ten carry 10% to 13%. Sequenced: PBMCs or T cells enriched from blood (not recorded which). The receptor source for this set is a young man with acute COVID-19.

This chain connects TRBV30 to TRBJ1-1, with 7 bases lining up with TRBD1. The V segment lost 6 bases and the J segment 3 bases; nucleotides outside the gene matches: 7. The CDR3 totals 13 residues. Germline loops: CDR1 GTSNPN, CDR2 SVGIG (reference sequence). The CDR3 spells CACTGDWDTEAFF. The CDR3 coding sequence is TGTGCCTGTACAGGGGATTGGGACACTGAAGCTTTCTTT.

The rearrangement links TRBV10-3 to TRBJ1-2; 8 bases align to TRBD1. Per germline, CDR1 ENHRY and CDR2 SYGVKD. The CDR3 length is 15 residues. V was pared by 7 bases and J by 8 bases, with 15 bases of the junction left unmatched. DNA of the CDR3: TGTGCCATCAATGAAGCAGGGGGCCAGTTTGACGGCTACACCTTC. Protein product: CAINEAGGQFDGYTF.

The chain employs TRBV5-6 and TRBJ1-2, with D perhaps matching TRBD1 (5 bases). Per germline, CDR1 SGHDT and CDR2 YYEEEE. V lost 3 bases, J lost 2 bases, and 8 bases lay in between. The CDR3 has 13 amino acids. The CDR3 here is CASSWQGNYGYTF. CDR3 coding DNA: TGTGCCAGCAGCTGGCAGGGAAACTATGGCTACACCTTC. Complete variable domain (other parts from reference TRBV5-6 and TRBJ1-2): DAGVTQSPTHLIKTRGQQVTLRCSPKSGHDTVSWYQQALGQGPQFIFQYYEEEERQRGNFPDRFSGHQFPNYSSELNVNALLLGDSALYLCASSWQGNYGYTFGSGTRLTVV.

The chain has TRBV2 and TRBJ2-7; D is possibly TRBD2 (6 bases). CDR3 length: 15 residues. Germline V gives CDR1 SNHLY, CDR2 FYNNEI. V gave up 6 bases and J gave up 0 bases, with 15 bases separating them. The CDR3 sequence: CASSPQVRGSYEQYF. The CDR3 nucleotides are TGTGCCAGCAGCCCTCAAGTGCGGGGCTCCTACGAGCAGTACTTC.

The rearrangement links TRBV19 to TRBJ2-7, with D possibly matching TRBD2 (6 bases). The germline CDR1 and CDR2 sequences are LNHDA and SQIVND (reference sequence). The length of the CDR3 is 15 residues. Between the trimmed V and J ends, which lost 3 bases and 2 bases, there was a span of 14 bases. This chain's CDR3 is CASSIQDGSAYEQYF. In nucleotides, the CDR3 is TGTGCCAGTAGTATTCAAGACGGGAGTGCCTACGAGCAGTACTTC.

V usage is TRBV9 and J usage is TRBJ1-3; D remains unclear. The CDR3 sequence is 13 residues long. V was shortened by 0 bases and J by 8 bases, with 9 bases between the two germline ends. Germline-derived CDR1 and CDR2 are SGDLS and YYNGEE. CDR3 residues: CASSVATRDTIYF. The CDR3 DNA reads TGTGCCAGCAGCGTAGCTACGAGGGACACCATATATTTT. The complete variable domain, with remaining parts taken from reference TRBV9 and TRBJ1-3, reads DSGVTQTPKHLITATGQRVTLRCSPRSGDLSVYWYQQSLDQGLQFLIQYYNGEERAKGNILERFSAQQFPDLHSELNLSSLELGDSALYFCASSVATRDTIYFGEGSWLTVV.

This chain connects TRBV10-1 to TRBJ2-5, with D perhaps TRBD2 (6 bases). Trimming removed 3 bases at V and 7 bases at J, with 18 bases between. Germline V gene lookup returns CDR1 WNHNN and CDR2 SYGVQD (reference sequence). This CDR3 is built from 15 residues. The CDR3 DNA follows: TGCGCCAGCAGTGAAGGAAGCTACCGGGGAGGGACCCAGTACTTC. Its translation is CASSEGSYRGGTQYF.

This chain links TRBV28 with TRBJ2-5; D possibly corresponds to TRBD2 (6 bases). The V gene's germline CDR1 is MDHEN and CDR2 SYDVKM. This CDR3 has 16 residues. Deletions cut 4 bases from V and 2 bases from J, with 17 bases between. The CDR3 region is CASSSLTRGTQETQYF. CDR3 bases: TGTGCCAGCAGTTCCTTGACCCGCGGGACTCAAGAGACCCAGTACTTC.

V is TRBV28 and J is TRBJ2-5; 9 bases are a match to TRBD2. The germline gives CDR1 MDHEN, CDR2 SYDVKM. The CDR3 covers 13 residues. After removal of 5 bases from V and 5 bases from J, the junction contained 3 bases not matched to a gene. The CDR3 spells CASSLAGRETQYF. The CDR3 nucleotides read TGTGCCAGCAGTCTAGCGGGGAGGGAGACCCAGTACTTC.

This sequence joins TRBV11-2 and TRBJ2-7; a possible D gene is TRBD2 (5 bases). The germline CDR1 and CDR2 sequences are SGHAT and FQNNGV. Trimming shortened V by 1 base and J by 4 bases, and 14 bases separated the two germline ends. The CDR3 contains 15 residues. The CDR3 DNA reads TGTGCCAGCAGCTTAGGCGTGGGCAGCGGTTACGAGCAGTACTTC. Protein product: CASSLGVGSGYEQYF.

The V and J genes are TRBV6-5 and TRBJ2-5, with D hard to call. Germline loops: CDR1 MNHEY, CDR2 SVGAGI. This CDR3 spans 12 amino acids. Between the trimmed V and J ends, which lost 5 bases and 5 bases, there was a span of 9 bases. CDR3 in DNA: TGTGCCAGCAGTAAGACACTGGAGACCCAGTACTTC. Encoded protein: CASSKTLETQYF.

In its sample, this clone was seen once. The rearrangement uses TRBV10-3 and TRBJ2-7; 9 positions match TRBD2. Trimming at V came to 0 bases and at J to 0 bases, leaving 3 bases not matched to a gene. This CDR3 has 16 residues. In germline, CDR1 is ENHRY, CDR2 SYGVKD. CDR3 in DNA: TGTGCCATCAGTGAGTCGACTAGCGGTTACTCCTACGAGCAGTACTTC. Encoded protein: CAISESTSGYSYEQYF.

The chain combines TRBV4-2 with TRBJ2-3; 7 bases fit TRBD2. The CDR3 has 15 residues. In germline, CDR1 is LGHNA, CDR2 YNFKEQ. After removal of 2 bases from V and 2 bases from J, the junction contained 4 bases not matched to a gene. CDR3 in DNA: TGTGCCAGCAGCCAACTCGGGACTATCACAGATACGCAGTATTTT. Its protein product is CASSQLGTITDTQYF.

The chain couples TRBV21-1 to TRBJ2-3; TRBD2 was called by the table and not checked on the DNA. TRBV21-1 is shown as a pseudogene. The CDR3 contains 14 residues. The CDR3 DNA sequence: TGTGCCAGCTTCCAGCGGGACAGCACAGATACGCAGTATTTT. This translates into CASFQRDSTDTQYF.

The V gene is TRBV6-2 or TRBV6-3, the J gene TRBJ2-7; possible D gene TRBD1, 6 bases. Germline V CDR1 and CDR2: MNHEY, SVGEGT. The germline V and J ends were trimmed by 3 bases and 4 bases, with 13 bases remaining between them. This CDR3 region has 14 residues. The CDR3 coding sequence is TGTGCCAGCAGTTATCAGGGGCTAGCTTACGAGCAGTACTTC. Amino acids: CASSYQGLAYEQYF.

This clone was picked up one time. The V call is TRBV11-3, the J call TRBJ1-1; 8 positions match TRBD1. J was trimmed by 0 bases and V by 4 bases; bases with no gene match: 7. Germline CDR1 SGHNT, CDR2 YENEEA. This CDR3 has 16 amino acids. The CDR3 region has the DNA TGTGCCAGCAGCTCATGGACAGGGATCATGAACACTGAAGCTTTCTTT. Its protein product is CASSSWTGIMNTEAFF.

Concerning this clone: Within the sample, other DNA sequences also encode this same CDR3. J is TRBJ2-5 and V is TRBV2; 10 bases are a match to TRBD1. J gave up 5 bases and V 3 bases, and 6 bases lay outside the gene matches. The V gene's germline CDR1 is SNHLY and CDR2 FYNNEI. CDR3 length: 15 amino acids. In DNA form, the CDR3 reads TGTGCCAGCAGTGAGGCGACAGGGGGCGGGGAGACCCAGTACTTC. It specifies CASSEATGGGETQYF.

In regard to this clone: Sequence at one end of the junction differs from germline and may be a read error. The rearrangement joins TRBV12-3 or TRBV12-4 to TRBJ2-1; TRBD2 agrees at 7 bases. The CDR3 consists of 11 residues. This CDR3 is CASSFGDYRIF. The CDR3 coding sequence is TGTGCCAGCAGTTTCGGGGACTATAGGATCTTC.

This clone showed up just once. This sequence joins TRBV30 and TRBJ2-7; 8 nucleotides line up with TRBD2. This CDR3 is 13 amino acids long. Germline V CDR1 and CDR2: GTSNPN, SVGIG (reference sequence). After removal of 4 bases from V and 6 bases from J, the junction contained 8 bases not matched to a gene. Written as DNA, the CDR3 is TGTGCCTGGAAGAGCGGGAGATCAGGCGAGCAGTACTTC. This encodes CAWKSGRSGEQYF.

J is TRBJ2-1 and V is TRBV4-1; the match to TRBD1 covers 7 bases. The CDR3 sequence is 18 residues long. Germline assignment: CDR1 MGHRA and CDR2 YSYEKL. V dropped 2 bases and J dropped 5; count of bases not matched to a gene: 15. CDR3 loop: CASSQRGPQVTYNNEQFF. In DNA, the CDR3 is TGCGCCAGCAGCCAAAGGGGGCCGCAGGTCACTTACAACAATGAGCAGTTCTTC.

J is TRBJ2-6 and V is TRBV9, with D unresolved. In germline, CDR1 is SGDLS, CDR2 YYNGEE. This CDR3 region has 15 residues. V lost 3 bases to trimming and J lost 0 bases, with 7 bases between them. Written as DNA, the CDR3 is TGTGCCAGCAGCGCCCCCGGCTCTGGGGCCAACGTCCTGACTTTC. Translating it yields CASSAPGSGANVLTF.

A single count supports this clone. As DNA, the CDR3 is TGTGCCAGCAGCCAAGATTGGGCCTCAAAGCGGAACGAGCAGTACTTC. It is translated as CASSQDWASKRNEQYF. V and J are TRBV14 and TRBJ2-7, with D maybe TRBD2 (5 bases). V lost 0 bases and J 5 bases, leaving 17 bases between the germline ends. Germline values: CDR1 SGHDN, CDR2 FVKESK. The CDR3 extends over 16 amino acids. The full variable domain, completed using reference TRBV14 and TRBJ2-7, is EAGVTQFPSHSVIEKGQTVTLRCDPISGHDNLYWYRRVMGKEIKFLLHFVKESKQDESGMPNNRFLAERTGGTYSTLKVQPAELEDSGVYFCASSQDWASKRNEQYFGPGTRLTVT.

The count of this clone is one. The same CDR3 also results from other DNA sequences found in this sample. The chain links TRBV3-1 (or the pseudogene TRBV3-2) to TRBJ1-1; the D is unclear. The length of the CDR3 is 11 residues. The germline V gene encodes CDR1 LGHDT and CDR2 YNNKEL (reference sequence). V shed 2 bases and J shed 11 bases, with 9 bases lying between them. This chain's CDR3 is CASSQSARAFF. The CDR3 bases are TGTGCCAGCAGCCAAAGTGCACGGGCTTTCTTT.

The rearrangement links TRBV30 to TRBJ1-5, with D perhaps TRBD1 (5 bases). Germline CDR1 and CDR2: GTSNPN and SVGIG (reference sequence). V was trimmed by 0 bases and J by 2 bases, leaving 5 bases between them. The CDR3 contains 13 residues. In DNA form, the CDR3 reads TGTGCCTGGAGTGTACAGGGCAATCAGCCCCAGCATTTT. Amino acid sequence: CAWSVQGNQPQHF. Variable domain in full (rest from reference TRBV30 and TRBJ1-5): SQTIHQWPATLVQPVGSPLSLECTVEGTSNPNLYWYRQAAGRGLQLLFYSVGIGQISSEVPQNLSASRPQDRQFILSSKKLLLSDSGFYLCAWSVQGNQPQHFGDGTRLSIL.

This clone has only a few counts. The chain combines TRBV6-5 with TRBJ2-7, with 7 bases matching TRBD1. The CDR3 extends over 14 amino acids. The V segment lost 5 bases and the J segment 0 bases; nucleotides outside the gene matches: 4. CDR1 MNHEY and CDR2 SVGAGI come from the germline V gene. CDR3 residues: CASSIQGSSYEQYF. The CDR3 DNA sequence: TGTGCCAGCAGTATACAGGGGAGCTCCTACGAGCAGTACTTC.

The chain is built from TRBV10-2 and TRBJ1-1; no firm D call. The CDR3 runs 13 residues. The germline V gene encodes CDR1 WSHSY and CDR2 SAAADI. The V and J ends lost 4 bases and 3 bases respectively, with 9 bases between them. CDR3 amino acids: CASSATAHTEAFF. In DNA, the CDR3 is TGCGCCAGCAGTGCTACAGCTCACACTGAAGCTTTCTTT.

In this sample, this clone turned up once. The chain combines TRBV4-1 with TRBJ1-6; 7 nucleotides match TRBD1. The junction had 4 bases not matched to a gene; V was cut back by 4 bases and J by 7 bases. CDR3 size: 14 residues. Germline V gene sequence: CDR1 MGHRA, CDR2 YSYEKL. The chain's CDR3 is CASSLGGWNSPLHF. DNA of the CDR3: TGCGCCAGCAGCCTAGGGGGCTGGAATTCACCCCTCCACTTT.

This clone turned up a few times. V is TRBV20-1 and J is TRBJ1-1, with D possibly matching TRBD1 (5 bases). The V end lost 3 bases, the J end lost 12 bases, and 23 bases lay between the germline ends. The CDR3 extends over 14 amino acids. CDR1 is DFQATT and CDR2 is SNEGSKA in the germline V gene (reference sequence). CDR3 in DNA: TGCAGTGCTAGTCTGACAGCGGGAGGTTCTGGAACTTTCTTT. It encodes CSASLTAGGSGTFF.